This T cell receptor beta chain was sequenced for a study of CD8+ T cells in alopecia areata. Notes on the study in general: Alopecia totalis/universalis scalp especially showed more expanded CD8+ clones than normal scalp. Scalp sequencing captures resident alphabeta T cells of normal skin too.

This clone was recorded a few times. The antigen remains unidentified. RNA extraction and reverse transcription yielded cDNA as sequencing template. The assay was immunoSEQ multiplex PCR, and TCRdb's table has in-frame clones only and misses some. The sample lists approximately 150,000 clones, 55% occurring once. V was cut by 2 bases and J by 3 bases, with 11 bases left in between. CDR3 size: 15 residues. Germline V lookup: CDR1 MNHEY, CDR2 SMNVEV (reference sequence). From PBMCs, CD4+ and CD8+ T cells were sorted. Sequenced: CD4+ T cells sorted from blood. The J gene is TRBJ2-1, the V gene TRBV27, with a tentative D call TRBD2 (5 bases). This clonotype originated in a human donor in good health. The CDR3 DNA reads as TGTGCCAGCAGTTTAACTAGATCACTCTACAATGAGCAGTTCTTC. It yields the protein CASSLTRSLYNEQFF.